This T cell receptor beta chain was captured by sequencing in a study of Tregs in tolerant kidney transplant recipients. TCRdb keeps only in-frame clones here, not all; method: immunoSEQ multiplex PCR. The table has tens of thousands of clones, under 95% seen once. Related graft donors supplied nonmyeloablative bone marrow transplants, and mixed chimerism was transient. Study conclusions and caveats: Tregs expanded with activated donor B cells seemed most donor-specific.

The germline V gene encodes CDR1 SEHNR and CDR2 FQNEAQ (reference sequence). This CDR3 spans 12 amino acids. On this clone: Its matching antigen is unknown.

The chain uses TRBV7-9 and TRBJ2-5; unclear D gene. The tail of the sequence fits TRBJ2-7 better, so the J call may be wrong. Here the sequenced sample was CD4+ T cells from blood (PBMCs), taken 12 months after the transplant. The receptor comes from a human patient who received a combined kidney and bone marrow transplant. Some T cells may have originated in the graft donor. CDR3 coding DNA: TGTGCCAGCAGCTTAGGGTCCTACGAGCAGTACTTC. Translated: CASSLGSYEQYF.